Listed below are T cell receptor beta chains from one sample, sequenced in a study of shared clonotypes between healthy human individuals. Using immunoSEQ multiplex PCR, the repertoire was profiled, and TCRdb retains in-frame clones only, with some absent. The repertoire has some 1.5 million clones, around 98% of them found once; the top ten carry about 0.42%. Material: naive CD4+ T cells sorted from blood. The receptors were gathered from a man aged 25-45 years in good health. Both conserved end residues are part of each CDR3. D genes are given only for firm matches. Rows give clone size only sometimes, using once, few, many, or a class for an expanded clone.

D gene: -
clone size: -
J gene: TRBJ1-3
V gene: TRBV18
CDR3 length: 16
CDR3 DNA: TGTGCCAGCTCCCGTTCGGGACTTAACAACGGATACACCATATATTTT
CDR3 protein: CASSRSGLNNGYTIYF

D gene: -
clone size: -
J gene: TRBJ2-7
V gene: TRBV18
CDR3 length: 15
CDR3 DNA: TGTGCCAGCTCACCTGGCGGTCCGGGATCCTACGAGCAGTACTTC
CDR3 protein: CASSPGGPGSYEQYF

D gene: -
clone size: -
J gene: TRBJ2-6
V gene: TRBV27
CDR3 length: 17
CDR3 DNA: TGTGCCAGCAGTTTAAATCCCCGCCGCTCTGGGGCCAACGTCCTGACTTTC
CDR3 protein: CASSLNPRRSGANVLTF

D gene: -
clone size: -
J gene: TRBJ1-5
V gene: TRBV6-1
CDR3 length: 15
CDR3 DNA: TGTGCCAGCCCGAGGGACACCGTGGCCCATCAGCCCCAGCATTTT
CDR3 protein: CASPRDTVAHQPQHF

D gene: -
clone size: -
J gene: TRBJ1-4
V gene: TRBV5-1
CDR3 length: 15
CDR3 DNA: TGCGCCAGCAGCTTGGCCGGTGCAACTAATGAAAAACTGTTTTTT
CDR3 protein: CASSLAGATNEKLFF

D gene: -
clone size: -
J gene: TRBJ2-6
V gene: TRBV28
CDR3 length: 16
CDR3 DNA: TGTGCCAGCAATGGGGGACTGACCTCTGGGGCCAACGTCCTGACTTTC
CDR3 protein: CASNGGLTSGANVLTF

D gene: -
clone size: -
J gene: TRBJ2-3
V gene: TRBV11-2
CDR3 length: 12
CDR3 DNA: TGTGCCAGCAGCTTATCACTGGATACGCAGTATTTT
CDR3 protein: CASSLSLDTQYF

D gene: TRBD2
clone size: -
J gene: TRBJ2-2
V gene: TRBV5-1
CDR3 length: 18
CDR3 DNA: TGCGCCAGCAGCACAGGGACTAGCGGGAAGATGGGGGCCGGGGAGCTGTTTTTT
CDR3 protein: CASSTGTSGKMGAGELFF

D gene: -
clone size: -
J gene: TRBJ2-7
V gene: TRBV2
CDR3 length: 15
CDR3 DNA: TGTGCCAGCAACCCTTTTGGCGCGGTCGCATACGAGCAGTACTTC
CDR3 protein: CASNPFGAVAYEQYF

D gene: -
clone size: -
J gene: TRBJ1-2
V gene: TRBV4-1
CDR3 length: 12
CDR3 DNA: TGCGCCAGCAGCCCCCCGGGGAACGGCTACACCTTC
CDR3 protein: CASSPPGNGYTF

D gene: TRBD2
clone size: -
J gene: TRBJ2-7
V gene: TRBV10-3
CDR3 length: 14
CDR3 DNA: TGTGCCATCAGTGCTTCTAGCGGAACCTACGAGCAGTACTTC
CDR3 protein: CAISASSGTYEQYF

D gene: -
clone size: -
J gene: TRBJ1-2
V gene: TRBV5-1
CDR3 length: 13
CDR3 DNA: TGCGCCAGCAGCTTGGTGGGCAGATCTGCATACACCTTC
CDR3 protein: CASSLVGRSAYTF

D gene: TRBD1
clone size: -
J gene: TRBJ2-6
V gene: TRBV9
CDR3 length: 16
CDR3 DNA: TGTGCCAGCTCCCGGGACAGGGGGCCTGGGGCCAACGTCCTGACTTTC
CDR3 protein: CASSRDRGPGANVLTF

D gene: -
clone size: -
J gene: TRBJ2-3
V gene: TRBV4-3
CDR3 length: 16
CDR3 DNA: TGCGCCAGCAGCCAGCGGGACTCCCAGTATGCAGATACGCAGTATTTT
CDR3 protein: CASSQRDSQYADTQYF

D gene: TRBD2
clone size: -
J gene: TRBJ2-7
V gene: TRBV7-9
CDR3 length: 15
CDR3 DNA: TGTGCCAGCAGCCCAGACGCGGGACTAGCGGGGGAGCAGTACTTC
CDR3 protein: CASSPDAGLAGEQYF

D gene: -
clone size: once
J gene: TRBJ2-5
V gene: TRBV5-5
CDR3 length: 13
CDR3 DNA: TGTGCCAGCAGCTTGTGGTGGGAGGAGACCCAGTACTTC
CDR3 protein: CASSLWWEETQYF

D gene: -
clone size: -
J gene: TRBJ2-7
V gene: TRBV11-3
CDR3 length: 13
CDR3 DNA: TGTGCCAGCGCCCGTGGACCCGTCTACGAGCAGTACTTC
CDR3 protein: CASARGPVYEQYF

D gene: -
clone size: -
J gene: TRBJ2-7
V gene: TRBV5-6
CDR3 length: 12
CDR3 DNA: TGTGCCAGCAGCCAAGGACAATACGAGCAGTACTTC
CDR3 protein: CASSQGQYEQYF

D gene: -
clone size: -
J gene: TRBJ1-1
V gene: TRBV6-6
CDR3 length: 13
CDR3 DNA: TGTGCCAGCAGTTACTACTTATACACTGAAGCTTTCTTT
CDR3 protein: CASSYYLYTEAFF

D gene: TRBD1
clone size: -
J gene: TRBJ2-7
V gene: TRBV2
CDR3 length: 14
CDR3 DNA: TGTGCCAGCAGTGGGGACAGGAACTCCTACGAGCAGTACTTC
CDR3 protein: CASSGDRNSYEQYF

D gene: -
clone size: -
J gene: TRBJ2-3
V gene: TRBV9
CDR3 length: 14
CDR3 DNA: TGTGCCAGCAGCGTCAATACGGGCACAGATACGCAGTATTTT
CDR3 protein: CASSVNTGTDTQYF

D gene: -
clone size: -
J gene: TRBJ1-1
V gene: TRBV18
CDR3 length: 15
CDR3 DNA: TGTGCCAGCTCACCACTTGCAGGGCCCGACACTGAAGCTTTCTTT
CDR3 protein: CASSPLAGPDTEAFF

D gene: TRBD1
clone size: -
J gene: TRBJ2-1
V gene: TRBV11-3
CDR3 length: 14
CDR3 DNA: TGTGCCAGCAGCTTAGGGGGACAGAACAATGAGCAGTTCTTC
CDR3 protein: CASSLGGQNNEQFF

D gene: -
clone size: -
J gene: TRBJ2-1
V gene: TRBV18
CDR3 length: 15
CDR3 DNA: TGTGCCAGCTCACCGGACCCAGTAGGCAGCAATGAGCAGTTCTTC
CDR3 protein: CASSPDPVGSNEQFF

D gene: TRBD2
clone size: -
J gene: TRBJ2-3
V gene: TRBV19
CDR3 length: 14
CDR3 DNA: TGTGCCAGTAGTATGGGGACTAGCGGGAGCGCGCAGTATTTT
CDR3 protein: CASSMGTSGSAQYF

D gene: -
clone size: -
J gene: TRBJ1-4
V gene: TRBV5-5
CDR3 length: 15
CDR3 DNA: TGTGCCAGCAGCAGGGGGGACCGGACTTACGAAAAACTGTTTTTT
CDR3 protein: CASSRGDRTYEKLFF

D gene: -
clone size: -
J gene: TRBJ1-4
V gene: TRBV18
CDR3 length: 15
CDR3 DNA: TGTGCCAGCTCACCATCAACCAGGACTAATGAAAAACTGTTTTTT
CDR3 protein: CASSPSTRTNEKLFF

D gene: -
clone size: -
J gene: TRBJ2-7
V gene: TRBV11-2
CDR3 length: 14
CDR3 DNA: TGTGCCAGCAGCTTGACCCTGAGGGGGGACGAGCAGTACTTC
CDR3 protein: CASSLTLRGDEQYF

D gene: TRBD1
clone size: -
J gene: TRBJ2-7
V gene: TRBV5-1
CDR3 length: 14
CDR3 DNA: TGCGCCAGCAGCTTAACAGGGGGGCTCTACGAGCAGTACTTC
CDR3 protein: CASSLTGGLYEQYF

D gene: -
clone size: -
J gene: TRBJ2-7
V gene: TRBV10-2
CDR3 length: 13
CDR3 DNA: TGCGCCAGCAGTGACGGGGGAGGCTACGAGCAGTACTTC
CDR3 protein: CASSDGGGYEQYF

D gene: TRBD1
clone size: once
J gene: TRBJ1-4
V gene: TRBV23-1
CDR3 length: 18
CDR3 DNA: TGCGCCAGCAGTCATTATACTAGACAGGGGGCGCTTACCGTAAAACTGTTTTTT
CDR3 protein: CASSHYTRQGALTVKLFF

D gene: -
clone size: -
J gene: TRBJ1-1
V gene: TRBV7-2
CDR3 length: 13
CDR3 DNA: TGTGCCAGCAGCACCCAGGGTGACACTGAAGCTTTCTTT
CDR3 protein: CASSTQGDTEAFF

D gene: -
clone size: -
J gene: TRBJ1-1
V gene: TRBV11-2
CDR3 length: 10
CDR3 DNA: TGTGCCAGCAGTAACCTTGAAGCTTTCTTT
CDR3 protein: CASSNLEAFF

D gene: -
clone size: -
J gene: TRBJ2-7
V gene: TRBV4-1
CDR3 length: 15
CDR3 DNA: TGCGCCAGCAGCCAAGATTTTGCAGTATCCTACGAGCAGTACTTC
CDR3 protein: CASSQDFAVSYEQYF

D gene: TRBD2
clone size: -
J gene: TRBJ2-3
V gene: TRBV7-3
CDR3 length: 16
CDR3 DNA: TGTGCCAGCAGTTTCGGACTAGCGGGAGGGCCAGATACGCAGTATTTT
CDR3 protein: CASSFGLAGGPDTQYF

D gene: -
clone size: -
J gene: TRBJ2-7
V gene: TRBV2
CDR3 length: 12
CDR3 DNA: TGTGCCAGCAGTGGGGACACCTACGAGCAGTACTTC
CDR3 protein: CASSGDTYEQYF

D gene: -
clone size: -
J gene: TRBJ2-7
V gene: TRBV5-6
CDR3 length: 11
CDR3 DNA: TGTGCCAGCAGCTACGGGGCCGAGCAGTACTTC
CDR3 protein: CASSYGAEQYF

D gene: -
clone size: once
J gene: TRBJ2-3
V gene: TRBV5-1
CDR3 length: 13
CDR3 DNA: TGCGCCAGCAGCGGGGGCCGCACAGATACGCAGTATTTT
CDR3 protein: CASSGGRTDTQYF

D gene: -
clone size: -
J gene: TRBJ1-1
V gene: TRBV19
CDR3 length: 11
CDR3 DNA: TGTGCCTGTTCACGGAACACTGAAGCTTTCTTT
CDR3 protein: CACSRNTEAFF

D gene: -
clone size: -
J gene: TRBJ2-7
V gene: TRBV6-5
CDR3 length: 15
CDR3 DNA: TGTGCCAGCAGGGTCGGTTCTGAATCGGGGTACGAGCAGTACTTC
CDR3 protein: CASRVGSESGYEQYF

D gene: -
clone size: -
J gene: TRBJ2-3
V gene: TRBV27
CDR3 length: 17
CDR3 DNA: TGTGCCAGCGGGTGGTGGGCTAGAGGGATTGGCACAGATACGCAGTATTTT
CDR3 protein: CASGWWARGIGTDTQYF

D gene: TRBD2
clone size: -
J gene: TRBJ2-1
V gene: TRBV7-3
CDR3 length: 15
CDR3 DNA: TGTGCCAGCAGCTCCACCCTAGCGGGAGATAATGAGCAGTTCTTC
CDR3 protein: CASSSTLAGDNEQFF

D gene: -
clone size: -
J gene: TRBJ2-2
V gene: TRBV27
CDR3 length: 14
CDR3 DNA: TGTGCCAGCAGCTTAGGGTCGTCCACCGGGGAGCTGTTTTTT
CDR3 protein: CASSLGSSTGELFF

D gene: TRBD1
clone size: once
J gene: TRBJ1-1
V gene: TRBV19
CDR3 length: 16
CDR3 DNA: TGTGCCAGTTCCGACCGACAGGGGACCTTGAACACTGAAGCTTTCTTT
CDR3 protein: CASSDRQGTLNTEAFF

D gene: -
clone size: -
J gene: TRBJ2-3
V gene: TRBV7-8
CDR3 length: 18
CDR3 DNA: TGTGCCAGCAGCCCCATTCGGACCGCCTATTCTAGCACAGATACGCAGTATTTT
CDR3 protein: CASSPIRTAYSSTDTQYF

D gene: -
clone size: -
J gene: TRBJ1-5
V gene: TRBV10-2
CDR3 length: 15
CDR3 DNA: TGCGCCAGCAGTGAGGCAGGTGGCCCCCAACAGCCCCAGCATTTT
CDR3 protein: CASSEAGGPQQPQHF

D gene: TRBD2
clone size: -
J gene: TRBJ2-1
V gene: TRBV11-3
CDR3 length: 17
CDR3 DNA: TGTGCCAGCAGCTTAGGATTGAGACTAGCGGGAGGCAATGAGCAGTTCTTC
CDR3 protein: CASSLGLRLAGGNEQFF

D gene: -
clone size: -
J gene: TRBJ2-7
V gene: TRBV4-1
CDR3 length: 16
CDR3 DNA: TGCGCCAGCAGCCAAGAAGTGGGGGCGAACTCCTACGAGCAGTACTTC
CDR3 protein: CASSQEVGANSYEQYF

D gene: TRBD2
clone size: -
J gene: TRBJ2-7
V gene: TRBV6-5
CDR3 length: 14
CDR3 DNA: TGTGCCAGCAACTTGGCGGGAGACTCCTACGAGCAGTACTTC
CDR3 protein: CASNLAGDSYEQYF

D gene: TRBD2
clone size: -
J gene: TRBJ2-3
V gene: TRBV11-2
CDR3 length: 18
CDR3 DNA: TGTGCCAGCAGCTTAGCTTTTTGGACTAGCGGGAGCACAGATACGCAGTATTTT
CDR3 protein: CASSLAFWTSGSTDTQYF

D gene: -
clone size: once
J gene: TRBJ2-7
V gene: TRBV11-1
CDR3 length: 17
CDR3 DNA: TGTGCCAGCAGCCCCGAACCACTTGGAGGACAGTCCTACGAGCAGTACTTC
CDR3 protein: CASSPEPLGGQSYEQYF

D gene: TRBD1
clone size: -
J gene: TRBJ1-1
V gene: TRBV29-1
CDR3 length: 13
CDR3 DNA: TGCAGCGTGAACCGACAGGGTCACACTGAAGCTTTCTTT
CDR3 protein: CSVNRQGHTEAFF

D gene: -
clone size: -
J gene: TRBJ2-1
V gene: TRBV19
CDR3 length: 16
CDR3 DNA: TGTGCCAGTAGACGTGGCGTAGCGGAGTCCTACAATGAGCAGTTCTTC
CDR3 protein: CASRRGVAESYNEQFF

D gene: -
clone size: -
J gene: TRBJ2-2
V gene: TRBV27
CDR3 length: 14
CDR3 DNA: TGTGCCAGCAGTCCCGCGCGCGAAACCGGGGAGCTGTTTTTT
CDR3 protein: CASSPARETGELFF

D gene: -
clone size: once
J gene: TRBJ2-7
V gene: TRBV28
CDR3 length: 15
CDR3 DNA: TGTGCCAGCAGTTCCCCTCGCGGAACCTCCTACGAGCAGTACTTC
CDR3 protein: CASSSPRGTSYEQYF

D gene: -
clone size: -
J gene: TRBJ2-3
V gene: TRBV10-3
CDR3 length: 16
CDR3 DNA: TGTGCCATCAGTGCCCTGAGAGGGGGTAGCACAGATACGCAGTATTTT
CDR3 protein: CAISALRGGSTDTQYF